This section outlines one TCR beta chain sequence together with its context. What it binds is unknown. These data originate in a study of OX40 agonist ivuxolimab in advanced cancers. Libraries were prepared by immunoSEQ multiplex PCR; TCRdb keeps only in-frame clonotypes and omits some of them. The table has about 130,000 clones, roughly 91% seen once; the top ten hold roughly 0.94%. Findings and caveats of the study: Among T cells, CD8+ cells averaged more expanded clones than CD4+ cells.

This specimen consisted of CD4+ or CD8+ T cells sorted from blood, obtained in a trial of the OX40 agonist ivuxolimab. This sequence originates from an adult with an advanced solid tumor such as melanoma, head and neck, liver or kidney cancer.

CDR3 in amino acids: CSAPGDPEAFF. The DNA of the CDR3 is TGCAGCGCCCCAGGGGACCCTGAAGCTTTCTTT. The chain has TRBV20-1 and TRBJ1-1, with D perhaps matching TRBD1 (6 bases). This CDR3 spans 11 amino acids. Germline CDR1 reads DFQATT; CDR2 reads SNEGSKA (reference sequence).